The next 22 T cell receptor beta chains were all read from a single sample in a study of blood T cell repertoires in COVID-19. This table comes from immunoSEQ multiplex PCR, and its TCRdb copy is limited to in-frame clones, with some not included. Of roughly 160,000 clones in the sample, approximately 74% were seen once. Sequencing used peripheral blood. These TCRs come from an elderly woman with acute or convalescent COVID-19.

The chain combines TRBV6-1 with TRBJ2-1, with TRBD2 matching over 7 bases. The CDR3 runs 15 residues. The trim removed 3 bases at V and 4 bases at J, leaving 6 bases unmatched. Germline assignment: CDR1 MNHNS and CDR2 SASEGT. In nucleotides, the CDR3 is TGTGCCAGCAGTGACCCACTAGCGCCTTACAATGAGCAGTTCTTC. This encodes CASSDPLAPYNEQFF.

The V call is TRBV24-1, the J call TRBJ2-3; D perhaps matches TRBD1 (5 bases). This CDR3 is 18 amino acids long. The germline V gene has CDR1 KGHDR and CDR2 SFDVKD. V dropped 3 bases and J dropped 3 bases, with 21 bases sitting between them. The CDR3 DNA follows: TGTGCCACCAGTGATCCATCAAGTGGGGCGCCCGGTACAGATACGCAGTATTTT. Protein product: CATSDPSSGAPGTDTQYF.

The chain employs TRBV7-8 and TRBJ1-1, with D maybe TRBD1 (6 bases). The CDR3 has 13 residues. V was pared by 3 bases and J by 3 bases, with 8 bases between. Germline lookup yields CDR1 SGHVS and CDR2 FQNEAQ. The CDR3 is CASSFYRDTEAFF. Written as DNA, the CDR3 is TGTGCCAGCAGCTTTTACAGGGACACTGAAGCTTTCTTT.

The V call is TRBV7-2, the J call TRBJ2-1, with D maybe TRBD2 (6 bases). The CDR3 covers 15 residues. V was trimmed by 1 base and J by 0 bases, leaving 7 bases between them. Germline V gene sequence: CDR1 SGHTA, CDR2 FQGNSA. CDR3 DNA sequence: TGTGCCAGCAGCTTAGGACTAGACTCCTACAATGAGCAGTTCTTC. Amino acids: CASSLGLDSYNEQFF.

This rearrangement joins TRBV6-5 to TRBJ2-1; no reliable D call. From germline, CDR1 is MNHEY and CDR2 SVGAGI. The CDR3 length is 14 residues. V lost 6 bases and J 0 bases, leaving 9 bases between the germline ends. The CDR3 DNA reads as TGTGCCAGCAGACTGGCGGACTCCTACAATGAGCAGTTCTTC. Translation gives CASRLADSYNEQFF.

The chain links TRBV7-2 to TRBJ1-5; unclear D gene. Germline V CDR1 and CDR2: SGHTA, FQGNSA. V lost 6 bases, J lost 4 bases, and 13 bases lay in between. The CDR3 sequence is 14 residues long. The CDR3 bases are TGTGCCAGCAGTTTGCAGAACAAAAATCAGCCCCAGCATTTT. Translation gives CASSLQNKNQPQHF.

The chain has TRBV6-6 and TRBJ1-5; D might be TRBD1 (5 bases). V was clipped by 4 bases and J by 7 bases, with 14 bases between them. CDR1 is MNHNY and CDR2 is SVGAGI in the germline V gene (reference sequence). This CDR3 region has 14 residues. DNA of the CDR3: TGTGCCAGCAGTTCCTCTCAGGGAACCCAGCCCCAGCATTTT. Amino acid sequence: CASSSSQGTQPQHF.

The gene calls are TRBV4-1 and TRBJ2-2; no firm D call. Germline CDR1 reads MGHRA; CDR2 reads YSYEKL. The CDR3 totals 14 residues. V lost 4 bases and J lost 5, with 11 bases in between. DNA of the CDR3: TGCGCCAGCAGCCCGCAACTATCGACCGGGGAGCTGTTTTTT. Amino acids: CASSPQLSTGELFF.

This clone was seen a handful of times. The rearrangement joins TRBV6-1 to TRBJ2-2; D is uncertain. Trimming removed 2 bases from V and 3 bases from J, with 10 bases in between. Germline CDR1 MNHNS, CDR2 SASEGT. The length of the CDR3 is 15 residues. The CDR3 DNA follows: TGTGCCAGCAGTGAATTAGTCTTCCACACCGGGGAGCTGTTTTTT. This sequence encodes CASSELVFHTGELFF.

The V and J genes are TRBV28 and TRBJ2-5, with D possibly TRBD1 on 6 matching bases. Trimming left V 4 bases short and J 4 bases short, with 16 bases between. Looked up from germline, CDR1 is MDHEN and CDR2 is SYDVKM. The CDR3 extends over 15 amino acids. CDR3 region: CASSSQGTAGETQYF. CDR3 nucleotides: TGTGCCAGCAGTTCTCAGGGGACCGCGGGAGAGACCCAGTACTTC.

The chain combines TRBV24-1 with TRBJ2-1; 10 nucleotides align to TRBD1. Per germline, CDR1 KGHDR and CDR2 SFDVKD. The CDR3 is made up of 14 amino acids. Losses at the gene ends were 5 bases for V and 5 bases for J; bases not matched to a gene: 2. CDR3 sequence: CATSGDRGNNEQFF. In DNA, the CDR3 is TGTGCCACCAGTGGGGACAGGGGCAACAATGAGCAGTTCTTC.

This clone was detected a few times. The chain has TRBV27 and TRBJ2-2, with a possible D match to TRBD1 (5 bases). V dropped 8 bases and J dropped 4 bases, with 17 bases sitting between them. The germline V gene has CDR1 MNHEY and CDR2 SMNVEV (reference sequence). The CDR3 runs to 15 residues. CDR3 loop: CASLVSGWATGELFF. In DNA form, the CDR3 reads TGTGCCAGCCTCGTTTCAGGGTGGGCCACCGGGGAGCTGTTTTTT.

The chain couples TRBV2 to TRBJ1-3, with D maybe TRBD1 (6 bases). The germline gives CDR1 SNHLY, CDR2 FYNNEI. The CDR3 sequence is 13 residues long. Trimming shortened V by 6 bases and J by 2 bases, and 8 bases separated the two germline ends. The CDR3 region is CASRQGTGNTIYF. The CDR3 coding sequence is TGTGCCAGCAGACAGGGTACTGGAAACACCATATATTTT.

This clone is a singleton in its sample. The CDR3 DNA reads TGTGCCAGTAGTATAAAGGGGGAGAATCAGCCCCAGCATTTT. Translating it yields CASSIKGENQPQHF. The rearrangement uses TRBV19 and TRBJ1-5; D might be TRBD1 (6 bases). Germline-derived CDR1 and CDR2 are LNHDA and SQIVND (reference sequence). V was cut by 2 bases and J by 4 bases, with 9 bases left in between. The CDR3 has 14 residues.

The chain carries TRBV2 and TRBJ2-3; 7 bases agree with TRBD2. V shed 5 bases and J 2 bases; nucleotides not matched to a gene: 7. Germline CDR1 reads SNHLY; CDR2 reads FYNNEI. The CDR3 sequence is 15 residues long. As DNA, the CDR3 is TGTGCCAGCAGTATAACGGGACTAAACACAGATACGCAGTATTTT. Protein product: CASSITGLNTDTQYF.

The V call is TRBV2, the J call TRBJ2-7; D is perhaps TRBD1 (5 bases). Germline V CDR1 and CDR2: SNHLY, FYNNEI. The CDR3 loop spans 14 amino acids. V lost 7 bases to trimming and J lost 2 bases, with 15 bases between them. CDR3 in amino acids: CASINPDKTYEQYF. The CDR3 nucleotides read TGTGCCAGCATCAACCCGGACAAAACCTACGAGCAGTACTTC.

This rearrangement joins TRBV7-2 to TRBJ2-6, with D unclear. This CDR3 is built from 15 residues. CDR1 is SGHTA and CDR2 is FQGNSA in the germline V gene. With 3 bases removed from V and 0 bases from J, the gap between germline ends came to 6 bases. CDR3 sequence (DNA): TGTGCCAGCAGCTTCAGCGCCTCTGGGGCCAACGTCCTGACTTTC. Translation: CASSFSASGANVLTF.

This clone was counted a single time. The chain recombines TRBV19 with TRBJ1-5; TRBD1 might be the D (6 bases). CDR3 length: 14 amino acids. Germline V gives CDR1 LNHDA, CDR2 SQIVND (reference sequence). The V end lost 5 bases, the J end lost 3 bases, and 11 bases lay between the germline ends. The CDR3 region has the DNA TGTGCCAGTAGTTGGACAGCAGTCAATCAGCCCCAGCATTTT. Translating gives CASSWTAVNQPQHF.

The chain couples TRBV28 to TRBJ2-1, with TRBD2 matching over 9 bases. The germline gives CDR1 MDHEN, CDR2 SYDVKM. The CDR3 is 16 residues long. The trim removed 2 bases at V and 3 bases at J, leaving 5 bases unmatched. DNA of the CDR3: TGTGCCAGCAGTTTAGGTGCGGGAGGGCGCTACAATGAGCAGTTCTTC. This codes for CASSLGAGGRYNEQFF.

The chain couples TRBV18 to TRBJ2-5; D perhaps matches TRBD1 (5 bases). CDR1 and CDR2 from the germline V gene are KGHSH and LQKENI. The CDR3 is made up of 15 amino acids. V lost 5 bases, J lost 1 base, and 14 bases lay in between. Here the CDR3 reads CASSELNRGQETQYF. CDR3 nucleotides: TGTGCCAGCTCAGAATTGAATAGGGGCCAAGAGACCCAGTACTTC.

This chain links TRBV14 with TRBJ1-4, with TRBD1 as a possible D gene (5 bases). The CDR3 contains 16 residues. Between the trimmed V and J ends, which lost 4 bases and 3 bases, there was a span of 15 bases. CDR1 is SGHDN and CDR2 is FVKESK in the germline V gene. CDR3 in DNA: TGTGCCAGCAGCCGACCAGGGCGGTGGGCTAATGAAAAACTGTTTTTT. It translates to CASSRPGRWANEKLFF. Complete variable domain (other parts from reference TRBV14 and TRBJ1-4): EAGVTQFPSHSVIEKGQTVTLRCDPISGHDNLYWYRRVMGKEIKFLLHFVKESKQDESGMPNNRFLAERTGGTYSTLKVQPAELEDSGVYFCASSRPGRWANEKLFFGSGTQLSVL.

The chain carries TRBV12-3 or TRBV12-4 and TRBJ1-6, with D possibly TRBD1 on 6 matching bases. There are 13 residues in the CDR3. V was cut by 6 bases and J by 9 bases, with 12 bases left in between. CDR3 bases: TGTGCCAGCAGCAGTTTAGGGGGTTCACCCCTCCACTTT. It translates to CASSSLGGSPLHF.